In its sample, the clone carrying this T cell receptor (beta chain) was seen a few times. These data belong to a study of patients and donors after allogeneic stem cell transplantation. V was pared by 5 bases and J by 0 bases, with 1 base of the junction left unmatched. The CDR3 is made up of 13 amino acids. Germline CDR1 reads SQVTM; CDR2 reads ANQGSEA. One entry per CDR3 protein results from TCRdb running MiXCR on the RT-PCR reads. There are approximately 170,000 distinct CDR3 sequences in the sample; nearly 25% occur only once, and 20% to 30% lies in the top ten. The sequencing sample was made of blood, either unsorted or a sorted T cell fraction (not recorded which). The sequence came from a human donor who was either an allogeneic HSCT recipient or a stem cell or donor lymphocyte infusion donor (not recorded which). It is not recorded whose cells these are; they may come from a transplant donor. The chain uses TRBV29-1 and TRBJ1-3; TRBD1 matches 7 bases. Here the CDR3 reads CSVYRGSGNTIYF. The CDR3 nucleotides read TGCAGCGTTTACAGGGGCTCTGGAAACACCATATATTTT.